What follows are 10 T cell receptor beta chains derived from one specimen sequenced in a study of siplizumab effects on memory and regulatory T cells. Sequenced by immunoSEQ multiplex PCR; TCRdb stores in-frame clones only, minus some. The sample has tens of thousands of clones, around 96% seen once; the top ten hold 0.08% to 0.1%. Sample: naive CD8+ T cells sorted from blood. These receptors were collected from a human donor in good health.

The chain has TRBV5-8 and TRBJ1-1, with D perhaps matching TRBD1 (6 bases). V gave up 0 bases and J gave up 2 bases, with 11 bases separating them. Per the germline V gene, CDR1 is SGHTS and CDR2 is YDEGEE. The CDR3 has 15 amino acids. The CDR3 sequence: CASSLALGANTEAFF. The CDR3 nucleotides are TGTGCCAGCAGCTTGGCCTTGGGGGCAAACACTGAAGCTTTCTTT.

The V gene is TRBV7-9, the J gene TRBJ2-7, with no clear D. The CDR3 has 14 amino acids. Looked up from germline, CDR1 is SEHNR and CDR2 is FQNEAQ (reference sequence). Trimming left V 5 bases short and J 2 bases short, with 13 bases between. CDR3 in DNA: TGTGCCAGCAGCGCCCGGCTCCGCCCCTACGAGCAGTACTTC. Its protein product is CASSARLRPYEQYF.

The chain carries TRBV29-1 and TRBJ2-2, with D possibly TRBD2 on 7 matching bases. V lost 6 bases and J lost 4, with 18 bases in between. From germline, CDR1 is SQVTM and CDR2 ANQGSEA. The CDR3 has 15 residues. The CDR3 DNA reads as TGCAGCGTGTTTACCCCGGCGGGGGCCACCGGGGAGCTGTTTTTT. Translating it yields CSVFTPAGATGELFF.

The V call is TRBV19, the J call TRBJ1-5; 9 bases map to TRBD1. Germline CDR1 and CDR2: LNHDA and SQIVND (reference sequence). Trimming removed 10 bases from V and 5 bases from J; junction bases left unmatched: 6. The CDR3 covers 13 residues. The CDR3 loop is CATAQGADQPQHF. The CDR3, as DNA: TGTGCCACCGCACAGGGGGCAGATCAGCCCCAGCATTTT.

This clone appeared a single time. V usage is TRBV29-1 and J usage is TRBJ2-7; D may be TRBD2 (7 bases). CDR1 and CDR2 (germline): SQVTM, ANQGSEA. The CDR3 runs 15 residues. This chain's CDR3 is CSSRGGVDSSYEQYF. CDR3 bases: TGCAGTTCCCGAGGGGGGGTTGATAGCTCCTACGAGCAGTACTTC.

The chain has TRBV6-5 and TRBJ1-4; no clear D. Per the germline V gene, CDR1 is MNHEY and CDR2 is SVGAGI. The CDR3 extends over 13 amino acids. V lost 5 bases and J lost 5, with 9 bases in between. The CDR3, as DNA: TGTGCCAGCAGTGGAGGGCTGAATGAAAAACTGTTTTTT. This codes for CASSGGLNEKLFF.

The chain combines TRBV5-4 with TRBJ2-3; tentative D call: TRBD2 (6 bases). The CDR3 contains 18 residues. Germline V gene sequence: CDR1 SGHNT, CDR2 YYREEE (reference sequence). The ends were cut back, 3 bases at V and 2 bases at J, with 22 bases in the middle. CDR3 sequence reads: CASSSGTGLIGFTDTQYF. The CDR3 coding sequence is TGTGCCAGCAGCTCCGGGACTGGACTGATTGGGTTCACAGATACGCAGTATTTT.

The CDR3 nucleotides are TGTGCCAGCAGTACGTCAGGGTTCTTTGGAAACACCATATATTTT. Its translation: CASSTSGFFGNTIYF. The chain carries TRBV6-5 and TRBJ1-3, with D possibly TRBD1 on 5 matching bases. CDR1 is MNHEY, CDR2 SVGAGI, per germline. The CDR3 length is 15 residues. Trimming took off 5 bases at V and 3 bases at J, with 14 bases between the two ends.

The CDR3 DNA is TGTGCCAGCAGTTACGGTATGAACACTGAAGCTTTCTTT. Encoded protein: CASSYGMNTEAFF. This chain joins TRBV6-5 and TRBJ1-1; D is undetermined. Per the germline V gene, CDR1 is MNHEY and CDR2 is SVGAGI. The V end was cut by 2 bases, the J end by 0 bases, with 4 bases between. This CDR3 region has 13 residues.

The chain carries TRBV7-6 and TRBJ1-2; unclear D gene. This CDR3 region has 13 residues. Germline V CDR1 and CDR2: SGHVS, FNYEAQ. V was clipped by 2 bases and J by 1 base, with 5 bases between them. The CDR3 spells CASSLTSNYGYTF. Written as DNA, the CDR3 is TGTGCCAGCAGCTTAACCAGTAACTATGGCTACACCTTC. Drawing the rest from reference TRBV7-6 and TRBJ1-2, the complete variable domain is GAGVSQSPRYKVTKRGQDVALRCDPISGHVSLYWYRQALGQGPEFLTYFNYEAQQDKSGLPNDRFSAERPEGSISTLTIQRTEQRDSAMYRCASSLTSNYGYTFGSGTRLTVV.